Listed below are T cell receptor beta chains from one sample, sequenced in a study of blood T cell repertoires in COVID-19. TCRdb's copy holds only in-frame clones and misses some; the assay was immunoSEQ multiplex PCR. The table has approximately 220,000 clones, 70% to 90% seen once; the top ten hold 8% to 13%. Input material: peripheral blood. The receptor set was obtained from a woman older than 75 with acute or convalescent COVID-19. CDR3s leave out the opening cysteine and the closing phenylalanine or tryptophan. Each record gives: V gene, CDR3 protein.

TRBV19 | ASSILGPNQPQH
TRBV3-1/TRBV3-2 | ASSQGFQGPKDTQY
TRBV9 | ASSVAGTADTQY
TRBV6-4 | ASSEVAGGTDTQY
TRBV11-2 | ASSSDTGRFAF
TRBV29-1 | SVVEGAPYEQY
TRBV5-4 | ASSSGQFSEKLF
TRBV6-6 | ASSRQSPRPGTGELF
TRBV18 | ASSPPAGQPQH
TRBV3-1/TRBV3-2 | ASGATGTEAF
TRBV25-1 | ASSEFPGTDYYGYT
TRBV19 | ASGQGAYNEQF
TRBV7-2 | ASSPSRLARQETQY
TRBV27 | ASRATGNTEAF